Listed below are T cell receptor beta chains from one sample, sequenced in a study of T cell responses to AZD1222 COVID-19 vaccine. Sequencing used immunoSEQ multiplex PCR; TCRdb keeps in-frame clones, though not all of them. The sample lists roughly 100,000 clones, about 88% occurring once. The starting material was peripheral blood, obtained on day 0 of AZD1222 vaccination. Every receptor here comes from an adult in good health. The CDR3 runs from the conserved cysteine through the conserved F or W. The D gene is left open where the match is weak. Size is stated for part of the rows, as once, few or many counts, or as a class when the clone is expanded.

J: TRBJ2-1; size: NA; D: NA; V: TRBV30; CDR3: CAWSVGLPYNEQFF; DNA: TGTGCCTGGAGTGTAGGGCTTCCCTACAATGAGCAGTTCTTC
J: TRBJ1-5; size: NA; D: NA; V: TRBV5-6; CDR3: CASSSQGRPNQPQHF; DNA: TGTGCCAGCAGTTCACAGGGCAGGCCGAATCAGCCCCAGCATTTT
J: TRBJ1-2; size: NA; D: TRBD1; V: TRBV10-3; CDR3: CAIRGQGALLNYGYTF; DNA: TGTGCCATCAGGGGACAGGGAGCCCTACTTAACTATGGCTACACCTTC
J: TRBJ1-5; size: NA; D: NA; V: TRBV19; CDR3: CASSTGRNQPQHF; DNA: TGTGCCAGTAGTACTGGTCGCAATCAGCCCCAGCATTTT
J: TRBJ2-2; size: NA; D: TRBD2; V: TRBV6-5; CDR3: CASSKTSGSVGELFF; DNA: TGTGCCAGCAGCAAAACCAGCGGGAGTGTCGGGGAGCTGTTTTTT
J: TRBJ2-5; size: few; D: NA; V: TRBV9; CDR3: CASSVVPGHQETQYF; DNA: TGTGCCAGCAGCGTAGTCCCAGGTCATCAAGAGACCCAGTACTTC
J: TRBJ2-1; size: NA; D: TRBD2; V: TRBV12-3/TRBV12-4; CDR3: CASTRGGVDEQFF; DNA: TGTGCCAGCACCCGGGGGGGGGTGGATGAGCAGTTCTTC
J: TRBJ2-3; size: NA; D: TRBD1; V: TRBV19; CDR3: CASRGQGGPDTQYF; DNA: TGTGCCAGTCGGGGACAGGGAGGACCAGATACGCAGTATTTT
J: TRBJ2-7; size: NA; D: NA; V: TRBV11-2; CDR3: CASSLTRERHYEQYF; DNA: TGTGCCAGCAGCTTAACAAGGGAAAGGCACTACGAGCAGTACTTC
J: TRBJ2-3; size: NA; D: TRBD2; V: TRBV28; CDR3: CASSFPVGVAGGPYSDTQYF; DNA: TGTGCCAGCAGTTTCCCCGTGGGGGTAGCGGGGGGTCCTTATAGTGATACGCAGTATTTT
J: TRBJ2-3; size: NA; D: TRBD1; V: TRBV5-4; CDR3: CASSLDQSRDRGRDTQYF; DNA: TGTGCCAGCAGCTTGGACCAATCCCGGGACAGGGGGAGAGATACGCAGTATTTT
J: TRBJ1-2; size: NA; D: TRBD1; V: TRBV7-9; CDR3: CASREGQLEGYTF; DNA: TGTGCCAGCAGGGAGGGACAGCTCGAGGGCTACACCTTC
J: TRBJ2-3; size: NA; D: NA; V: TRBV4-1; CDR3: CASSQEEGPDTQYF; DNA: TGCGCCAGCAGCCAAGAGGAGGGGCCAGATACGCAGTATTTT
J: TRBJ1-5; size: once; D: NA; V: TRBV15; CDR3: CATSRDRPTNQPQHF; DNA: TGTGCCACCAGCAGAGATCGACCCACAAACCAGCCCCAGCATTTT
J: TRBJ2-1; size: NA; D: TRBD2; V: TRBV4-3; CDR3: CASSQAPTGGRSRFF; DNA: TGCGCCAGCAGCCAGGCACCAACGGGGGGTCGATCGAGGTTCTTC
J: TRBJ1-1; size: NA; D: NA; V: TRBV29-1; CDR3: CSVRTVMNTEAFF; DNA: TGCAGCGTCCGGACGGTTATGAACACTGAAGCTTTCTTT
J: TRBJ2-5; size: NA; D: TRBD1; V: TRBV11-3; CDR3: CASSQGTGGETQYF; DNA: TGTGCCAGCAGCCAGGGGACAGGGGGAGAGACCCAGTACTTC
J: TRBJ1-3; size: NA; D: NA; V: TRBV23-1; CDR3: CASSQSGSPHKDGNTIYF; DNA: TGCGCCAGCAGTCAATCGGGTTCCCCACACAAGGATGGAAACACCATATATTTT
J: TRBJ2-5; size: NA; D: TRBD1; V: TRBV18; CDR3: CASTTGGGETQYF; DNA: TGTGCCAGTACGACAGGGGGAGGAGAGACCCAGTACTTC
J: TRBJ1-3; size: NA; D: TRBD1; V: TRBV4-2; CDR3: CASSPRQGIGNTIYF; DNA: TGTGCCAGCAGCCCTCGACAGGGGATCGGAAACACCATATATTTT
J: TRBJ1-5; size: NA; D: NA; V: TRBV28; CDR3: CASRGDRGSQPQHF; DNA: TGTGCCAGCAGAGGGGACCGGGGGAGTCAGCCCCAGCATTTT
J: TRBJ2-7; size: NA; D: NA; V: TRBV12-2; CDR3: CASRLPPPEQYF; DNA: TGTGCAAGTCGCTTACCCCCCCCCGAGCAGTACTTC
J: TRBJ2-7; size: NA; D: NA; V: TRBV29-1; CDR3: CSVETGRDPNHEQYF; DNA: TGCAGCGTTGAAACCGGGCGGGATCCTAACCACGAGCAGTACTTC
J: TRBJ2-2; size: NA; D: TRBD1; V: TRBV3-1/TRBV3-2; CDR3: CASSLTGGTGELFF; DNA: TGTGCCAGCAGTTTAACAGGGGGCACCGGGGAGCTGTTTTTT
J: TRBJ2-3; size: NA; D: TRBD2; V: TRBV9; CDR3: CASSVSAGGNTDTQYF; DNA: TGTGCCAGCAGCGTCTCAGCGGGGGGGAACACAGATACGCAGTATTTT
J: TRBJ1-5; size: NA; D: TRBD1; V: TRBV15; CDR3: CATSSKQGTNQPQHF; DNA: TGTGCCACCAGCAGCAAACAGGGGACTAATCAGCCCCAGCATTTT
J: TRBJ2-1; size: NA; D: NA; V: TRBV19; CDR3: CASSLAVQGANEQFF; DNA: TGTGCCAGTAGTTTGGCTGTCCAGGGTGCGAATGAGCAGTTCTTC
J: TRBJ1-1; size: few; D: NA; V: TRBV10-3; CDR3: CAISERSRGLGGSAEAFF; DNA: TGTGCCATCAGTGAGCGGAGTAGGGGCCTGGGGGGGAGCGCTGAAGCTTTCTTT
J: TRBJ2-2; size: NA; D: TRBD1; V: TRBV5-6; CDR3: CASSLEAGGYTGELFF; DNA: TGTGCCAGCAGCTTGGAGGCAGGGGGTTATACCGGGGAGCTGTTTTTT
J: TRBJ2-3; size: once; D: NA; V: TRBV11-1; CDR3: CASSLGVLGTDTQYF; DNA: TGTGCCAGCAGCTTAGGAGTACTCGGCACAGATACGCAGTATTTT
J: TRBJ1-3; size: NA; D: NA; V: TRBV9; CDR3: CASSPPLQGHTIYF; DNA: TGTGCCAGCAGCCCACCGCTTCAGGGGCACACCATATATTTT
J: TRBJ2-1; size: NA; D: TRBD2; V: TRBV5-1; CDR3: CASSLETSGGQEQFF; DNA: TGCGCCAGCAGCTTGGAAACTAGCGGGGGGCAAGAGCAGTTCTTC
J: TRBJ1-5; size: NA; D: NA; V: TRBV30; CDR3: CAWSVDPSAQHF; DNA: TGTGCCTGGAGCGTCGACCCCTCAGCCCAGCATTTT
J: TRBJ1-1; size: NA; D: NA; V: TRBV28; CDR3: CASSPGNMNTEAFF; DNA: TGTGCCAGCAGTCCCGGGAACATGAACACTGAAGCTTTCTTT
J: TRBJ2-2; size: NA; D: NA; V: TRBV9; CDR3: CASSVKTAPNTGELFF; DNA: TGTGCCAGCAGCGTAAAGACCGCCCCGAACACCGGGGAGCTGTTTTTT
J: TRBJ1-3; size: NA; D: NA; V: TRBV25-1; CDR3: CASSALMSSGNTIYF; DNA: TGTGCCAGCAGTGCTTTGATGTCCTCTGGAAACACCATATATTTT
J: TRBJ2-5; size: NA; D: TRBD2; V: TRBV10-3; CDR3: CAIRRGLAEQETQYF; DNA: TGTGCCATCAGACGAGGGCTAGCGGAACAAGAGACCCAGTACTTC
J: TRBJ1-6; size: once; D: TRBD1; V: TRBV7-2; CDR3: CASSLGDRYSPLHF; DNA: TGTGCCAGCAGCTTAGGGGACAGGTATTCACCCCTCCACTTT
J: TRBJ1-6; size: NA; D: NA; V: TRBV21-1; CDR3: CASSSRQGASSPLHF; DNA: TGTGCCAGCAGCTCTCGACAGGGCGCAAGTTCACCCCTCCACTTT
J: TRBJ2-7; size: NA; D: NA; V: TRBV12-3/TRBV12-4; CDR3: CASSFDGAGEQYF; DNA: TGTGCCAGCAGTTTTGACGGCGCGGGTGAGCAGTACTTC
J: TRBJ1-1; size: NA; D: TRBD1; V: TRBV30; CDR3: CAWRGQGTLNTEAFF; DNA: TGTGCCTGGAGAGGACAGGGGACCCTGAACACTGAAGCTTTCTTT